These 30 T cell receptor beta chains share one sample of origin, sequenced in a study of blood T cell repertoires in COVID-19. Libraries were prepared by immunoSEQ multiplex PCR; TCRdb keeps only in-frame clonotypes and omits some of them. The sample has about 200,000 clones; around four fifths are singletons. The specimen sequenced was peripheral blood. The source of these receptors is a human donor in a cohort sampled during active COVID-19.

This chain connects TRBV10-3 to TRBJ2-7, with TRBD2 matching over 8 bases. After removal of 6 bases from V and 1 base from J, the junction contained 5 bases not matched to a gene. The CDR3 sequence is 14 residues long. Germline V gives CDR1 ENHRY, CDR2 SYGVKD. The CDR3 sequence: CAISPSGRSYEQYV. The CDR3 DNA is TGTGCCATCAGCCCTAGCGGGCGATCCTACGAGCAGTACGTC.

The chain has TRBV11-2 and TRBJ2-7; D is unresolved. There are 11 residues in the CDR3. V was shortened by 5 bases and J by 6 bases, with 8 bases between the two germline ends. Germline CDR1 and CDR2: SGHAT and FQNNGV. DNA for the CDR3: TGTGCCAGCAGCCGAACAAGCGAGCAGTACTTC. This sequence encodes CASSRTSEQYF.

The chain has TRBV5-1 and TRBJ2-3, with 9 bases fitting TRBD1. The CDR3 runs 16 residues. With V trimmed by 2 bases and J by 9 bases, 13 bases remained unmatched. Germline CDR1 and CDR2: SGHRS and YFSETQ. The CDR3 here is CASSLTGTGIGGTQYF. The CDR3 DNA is TGCGCCAGCAGCTTAACCGGGACAGGGATTGGGGGGACGCAGTATTTT.

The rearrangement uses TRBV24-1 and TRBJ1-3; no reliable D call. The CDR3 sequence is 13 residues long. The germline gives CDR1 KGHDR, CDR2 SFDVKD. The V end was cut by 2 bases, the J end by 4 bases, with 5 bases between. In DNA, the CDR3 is TGTGCCACCAGTGATTGGAGGGGAAACACCATATATTTT. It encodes CATSDWRGNTIYF.

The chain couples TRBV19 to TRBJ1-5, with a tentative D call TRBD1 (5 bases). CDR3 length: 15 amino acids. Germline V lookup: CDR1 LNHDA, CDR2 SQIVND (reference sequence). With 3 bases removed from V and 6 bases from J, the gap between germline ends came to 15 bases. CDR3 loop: CASSILNQGFQPQHF. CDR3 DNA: TGTGCCAGTAGTATTTTGAACCAGGGATTTCAGCCCCAGCATTTT.

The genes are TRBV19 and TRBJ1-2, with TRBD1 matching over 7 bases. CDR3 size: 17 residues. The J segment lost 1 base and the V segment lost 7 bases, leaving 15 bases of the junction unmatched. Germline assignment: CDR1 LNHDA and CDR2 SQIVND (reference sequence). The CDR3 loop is CASINPGTDFYNYGYTF. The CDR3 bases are TGTGCCAGTATAAACCCCGGGACAGATTTCTATAACTATGGCTACACCTTC.

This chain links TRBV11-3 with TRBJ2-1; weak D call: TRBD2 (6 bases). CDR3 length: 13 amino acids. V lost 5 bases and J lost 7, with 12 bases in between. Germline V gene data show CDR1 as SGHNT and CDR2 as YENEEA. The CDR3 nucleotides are TGTGCCAGCAGCCCGGCGGGATCGAATGAGCAGTTCTTC. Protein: CASSPAGSNEQFF.

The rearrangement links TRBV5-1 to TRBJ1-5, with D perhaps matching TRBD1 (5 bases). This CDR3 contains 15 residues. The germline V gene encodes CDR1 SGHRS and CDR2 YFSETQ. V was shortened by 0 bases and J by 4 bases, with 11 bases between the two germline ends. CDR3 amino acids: CASSLAGRDNQPQHF. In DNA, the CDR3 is TGCGCCAGCAGCTTGGCCGGCAGGGATAATCAGCCCCAGCATTTT.

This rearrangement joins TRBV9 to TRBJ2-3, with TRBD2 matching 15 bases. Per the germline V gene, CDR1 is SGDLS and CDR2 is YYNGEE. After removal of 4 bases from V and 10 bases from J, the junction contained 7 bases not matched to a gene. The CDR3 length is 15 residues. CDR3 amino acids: CASSPGLAGGPAQYF. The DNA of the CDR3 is TGTGCCAGCAGCCCAGGACTAGCGGGAGGGCCCGCGCAGTATTTT.

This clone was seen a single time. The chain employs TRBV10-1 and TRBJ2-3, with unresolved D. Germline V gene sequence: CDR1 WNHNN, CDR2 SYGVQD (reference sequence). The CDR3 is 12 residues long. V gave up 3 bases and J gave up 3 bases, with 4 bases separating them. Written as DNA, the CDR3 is TGCGCCAGCAGTGATAATACAGATACGCAGTATTTT. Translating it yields CASSDNTDTQYF.

CDR3 amino acids: CASSLGFEGDTQYF. The DNA of the CDR3 is TGTGCCAGCAGCCTAGGGTTCGAGGGAGATACGCAGTATTTT. The chain links TRBV7-2 to TRBJ2-3, with D maybe TRBD2 (5 bases). CDR1 is SGHTA and CDR2 is FQGNSA in the germline V gene. The CDR3 runs to 14 residues. Trimming left V 5 bases short and J 5 bases short, with 14 bases between.

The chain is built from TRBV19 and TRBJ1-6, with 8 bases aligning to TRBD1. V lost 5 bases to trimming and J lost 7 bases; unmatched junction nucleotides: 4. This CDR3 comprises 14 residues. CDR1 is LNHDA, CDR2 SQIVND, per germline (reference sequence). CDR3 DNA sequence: TGTGCCAGTAGTTTCCGGGACAGGAATTCACCCCTCCACTTT. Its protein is CASSFRDRNSPLHF.

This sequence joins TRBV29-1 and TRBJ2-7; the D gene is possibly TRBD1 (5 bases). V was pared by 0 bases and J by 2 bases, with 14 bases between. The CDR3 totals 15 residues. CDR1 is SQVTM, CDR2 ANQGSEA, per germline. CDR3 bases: TGCAGCGTTGAAGATCTAGGGGCAGGGACCTACGAGCAGTACTTC. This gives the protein CSVEDLGAGTYEQYF.

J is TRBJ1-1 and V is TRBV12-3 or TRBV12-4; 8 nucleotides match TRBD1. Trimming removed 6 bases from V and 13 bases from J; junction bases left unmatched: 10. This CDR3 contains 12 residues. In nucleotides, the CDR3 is TGTGCCAGCAGATCGGACAGGGTGGGCGATTTCTTT. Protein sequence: CASRSDRVGDFF.

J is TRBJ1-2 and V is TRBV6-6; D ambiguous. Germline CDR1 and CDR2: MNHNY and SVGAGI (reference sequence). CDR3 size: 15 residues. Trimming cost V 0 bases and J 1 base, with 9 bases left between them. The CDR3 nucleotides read TGTGCCAGCAGTTACTCTAATATAGATAACTATGGCTACACCTTC. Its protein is CASSYSNIDNYGYTF.

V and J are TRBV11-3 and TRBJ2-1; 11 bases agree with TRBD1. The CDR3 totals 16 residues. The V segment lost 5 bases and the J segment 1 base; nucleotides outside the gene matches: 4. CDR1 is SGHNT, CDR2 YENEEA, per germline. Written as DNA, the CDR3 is TGTGCCAGCAGCCCGGGACAGGGGGAATCCTACAATGAGCAGTTCTTC. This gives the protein CASSPGQGESYNEQFF.

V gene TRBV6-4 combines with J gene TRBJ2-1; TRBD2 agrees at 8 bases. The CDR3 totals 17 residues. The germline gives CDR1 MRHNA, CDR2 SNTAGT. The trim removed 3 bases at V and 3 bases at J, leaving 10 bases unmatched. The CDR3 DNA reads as TGTGCCAGCAGTGAACGTTTCACTAGCGGCCTCTACAATGAGCAGTTCTTC. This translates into CASSERFTSGLYNEQFF.

CDR3 DNA sequence: TGTGCCACCAGCAGGGACCGCCGGGGGAACAATGAGCAGTTCTTC. Its protein is CATSRDRRGNNEQFF. The chain has TRBV15 and TRBJ2-1, with a possible D match to TRBD2 (6 bases). The germline CDR1 and CDR2 sequences are LNHNV and YYDKDF (reference sequence). The CDR3 has 15 amino acids. Trimming took 3 bases from V and 5 from J, leaving 14 bases between them. The full variable domain, its missing parts supplied by reference TRBV15 and TRBJ2-1, is DAMVIQNPRYQVTQFGKPVTLSCSQTLNHNVMYWYQQKSSQAPKLLFHYYDKDFNNEADTPDNFQSRRPNTSFCFLDIRSPGLGDTAMYLCATSRDRRGNNEQFFGPGTRLTVL.

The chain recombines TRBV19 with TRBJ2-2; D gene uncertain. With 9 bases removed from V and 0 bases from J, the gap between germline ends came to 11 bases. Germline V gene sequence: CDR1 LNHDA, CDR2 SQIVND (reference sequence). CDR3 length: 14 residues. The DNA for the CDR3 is TGTGCCAGCACGGGTAGGACGAACACCGGGGAGCTGTTTTTT. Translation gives CASTGRTNTGELFF.

CDR3 coding DNA: TGCGCCAGCAGCCAAGAGAGAGGCAGAGGGCCCAACTATGGCTACACCTTC. Protein: CASSQERGRGPNYGYTF. The J gene is TRBJ1-2, the V gene TRBV4-1; no reliable D call. V gave up 0 bases and J gave up 2 bases, with 16 bases separating them. Germline lookup yields CDR1 MGHRA and CDR2 YSYEKL. This CDR3 comprises 17 residues.

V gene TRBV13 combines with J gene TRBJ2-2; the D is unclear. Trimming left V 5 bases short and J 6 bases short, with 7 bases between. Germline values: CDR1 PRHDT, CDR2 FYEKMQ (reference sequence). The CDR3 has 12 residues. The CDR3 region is CASSPRAGELFF. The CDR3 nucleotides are TGTGCCAGCAGCCCCCGAGCCGGGGAGCTGTTTTTT.

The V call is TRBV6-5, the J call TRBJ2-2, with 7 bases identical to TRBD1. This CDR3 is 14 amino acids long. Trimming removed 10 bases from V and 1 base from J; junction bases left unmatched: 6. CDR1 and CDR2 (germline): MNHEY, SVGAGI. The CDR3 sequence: CATLTGRNTGELFF. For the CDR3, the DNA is TGTGCCACTTTGACAGGGAGGAACACCGGGGAGCTGTTTTTT.

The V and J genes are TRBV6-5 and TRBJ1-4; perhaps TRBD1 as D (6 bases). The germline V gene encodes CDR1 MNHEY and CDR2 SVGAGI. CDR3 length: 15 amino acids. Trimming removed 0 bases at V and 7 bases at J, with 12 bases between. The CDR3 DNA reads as TGTGCCAGCAGTTACTCGATCTACAGGGCTGAAAAACTGTTTTTT. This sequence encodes CASSYSIYRAEKLFF.

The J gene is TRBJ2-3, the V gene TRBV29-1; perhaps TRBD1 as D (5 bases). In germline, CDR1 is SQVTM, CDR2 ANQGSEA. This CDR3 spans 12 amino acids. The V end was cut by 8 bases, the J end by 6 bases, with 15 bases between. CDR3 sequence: CSFTSGYDTQYF. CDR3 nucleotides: TGCAGCTTTACATCAGGGTATGATACGCAGTATTTT.

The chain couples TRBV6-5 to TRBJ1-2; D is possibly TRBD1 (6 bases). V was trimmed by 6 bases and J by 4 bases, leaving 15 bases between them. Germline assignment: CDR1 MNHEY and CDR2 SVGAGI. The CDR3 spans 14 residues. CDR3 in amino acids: CASSPGDFIYGYTF. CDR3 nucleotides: TGTGCCAGCAGCCCAGGGGATTTCATCTATGGCTACACCTTC.

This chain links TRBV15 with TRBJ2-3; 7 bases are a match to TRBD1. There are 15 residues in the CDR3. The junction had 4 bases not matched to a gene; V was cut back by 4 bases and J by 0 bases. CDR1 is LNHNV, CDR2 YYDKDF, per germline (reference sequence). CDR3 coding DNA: TGTGCCACCAGCACGTACAGGGGTAGCACAGATACGCAGTATTTT. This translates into CATSTYRGSTDTQYF.

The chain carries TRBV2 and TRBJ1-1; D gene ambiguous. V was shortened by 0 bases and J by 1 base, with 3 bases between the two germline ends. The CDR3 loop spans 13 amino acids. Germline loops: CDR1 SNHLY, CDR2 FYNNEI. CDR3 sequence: CASSEARNTEAFF. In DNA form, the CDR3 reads TGTGCCAGCAGTGAAGCTCGGAACACTGAAGCTTTCTTT.

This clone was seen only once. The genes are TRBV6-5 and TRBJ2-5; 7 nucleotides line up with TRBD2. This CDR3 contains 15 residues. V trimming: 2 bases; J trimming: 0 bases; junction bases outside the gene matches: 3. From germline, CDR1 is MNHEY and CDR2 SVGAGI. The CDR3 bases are TGTGCCAGCAGTTACACTAGCGCATACCAAGAGACCCAGTACTTC. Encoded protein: CASSYTSAYQETQYF.

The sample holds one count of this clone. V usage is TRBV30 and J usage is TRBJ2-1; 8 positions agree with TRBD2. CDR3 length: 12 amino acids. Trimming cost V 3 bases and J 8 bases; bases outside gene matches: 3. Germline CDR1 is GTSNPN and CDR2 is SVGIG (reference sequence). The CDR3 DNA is TGTGCCTGGAGACGGGGGGGACATGAGCAGTTCTTC. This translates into CAWRRGGHEQFF.

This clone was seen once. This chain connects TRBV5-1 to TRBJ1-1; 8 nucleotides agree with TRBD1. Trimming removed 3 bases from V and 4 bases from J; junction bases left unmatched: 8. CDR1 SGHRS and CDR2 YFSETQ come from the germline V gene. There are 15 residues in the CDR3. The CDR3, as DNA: TGCGCCAGCAGCTGGGGATTACAGGGGGGCACTGAAGCTTTCTTT. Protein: CASSWGLQGGTEAFF.